This TCR beta chain was identified during a study of Graves' ophthalmopathy and Graves' hyperthyroidism (dated by TCRdb to the late 2010s). Background for the entire study: Peripheral blood was collected before any treatment was given, at the time of initial diagnosis. An independent validation cohort was composed of some 18 hyperthyroidism patients and more than 15 patients who later progressed from hyperthyroidism to ophthalmopathy. Following sample collection, hyperthyroidism patients were given methimazole at a starting dose of 30 mg daily, and ophthalmopathy patients were given high-dose intravenous methylprednisolone. The study used TCR beta repertoire signatures to distinguish Graves' ophthalmopathy from Graves' hyperthyroidism and to predict progression to ophthalmopathy. A discovery set of 90 to 100 patients (roughly 41 ophthalmopathy, 57 stable hyperthyroidism) was enrolled to explore V-J signatures distinguishing ophthalmopathy from hyperthyroidism. In several hyperthyroidism patients, the T-cell repertoire of thyroid tissue was compared with the T-cell repertoire of blood. In total, 135 blood samples were TCR-sequenced: approximately 40 ophthalmopathy, some 80 hyperthyroidism and about 17 hyperthyroidism-to-ophthalmopathy patients. What the study reported, not specific to this receptor: Most expanded thyroid clonotypes with frequency above 0.001 were also detected in blood, suggesting blood repertoires may reflect the thyroid immune response. In validation, the model predicted ophthalmopathy progression with 55% to 71% sensitivity and roughly 78% specificity; more than ten predicted patients were CT-confirmed with GO in a median of approximately 6.5 months. Sample size was not statistically predetermined, and group allocation was not concealed from the investigators. The 13-signature model separated ophthalmopathy from stable hyperthyroidism with over 85% sensitivity and just under 84% specificity in cross-validation, and 80%/75% in the test set.

The CDR3 goes from the cysteine to the phenylalanine over 14 residues. The kept DNA is CDR3 alone, 42 bases in frame from the first base. CDR1 and CDR2, looked up from the germline V gene, are SNHLY and FYNNEI. V is shortened by 4 bases, J by 0 bases, and the region joining them spans 10 bases. Ophthalmopathy patients had moderately to severely active disease, Clinical Activity Score of at least 3, NOSPECS grade of at least 4, and disease duration under 3 months. Patients with other autoimmune diseases, uncontrolled infections, pregnancy or lactation were excluded. Diagnosis was based on clinical symptoms, serum thyroxine, TRAb, thyroid ultrasound and orbital computed tomography. Using Ficoll-Paque density gradient centrifugation, PBMCs were isolated from roughly 9.2 ml of fresh peripheral blood. Trizol reagent was used to extract the total RNA, and its quality was then checked on an Agilent 2100 Bioanalyzer.

For repertoire sequencing, the TCR beta CDR3 regions were amplified from RNA transcripts. A first-round RT-PCR used HTBI primers with the Qiagen OneStep RT-PCR kit, followed by a second-round multiplex PCR, size selection and purification. Sequencing of the libraries was carried out on an Illumina HiSeq2000 in paired-end mode with 100 bp reads. Turning to the authors' computational methods: Reads were processed with SOAPnuke, discarding reads with adapters, uncalled bases, mean Phred below 15, or no exact constant-primer or identifier match. High-quality paired reads were merged with COPE v1.2.5. Each unique nucleotide sequence was treated as a clonotype, and MiTCR v1.1 was used to align the clonotypes to the IMGT TRB V, D and J references. The analysis was limited to V-J combinations with a frequency above 0.0001, which together covered more than 99% of repertoires. A TCR clonal expansion and chaos score per V-J combination was defined as the ratio of F50 clonal expansion to chaos observed in the TCRdist matrix. Welch's t-statistics and random forest were used to reduce the features to 10 to 15 V-J combinations, which were then used as input to a naive Bayes classifier. The Morisita-Horn index was used to measure how similar the thyroid and blood repertoires were. Starting from the raw public reads, TCRdb applied fastp trimming at Q25, assembled clones with MiXCR and retained in-frame beta chains. Rows with a matching CDR3 protein are joined into one entry that keeps the most common DNA and genes. TCRdb's processing, not the authors' own work, is the source of the V and J calls. In this sample the table shows more than 550,000 distinct CDR3 sequences, about 41% of which occur a single time. The ten top clones hold about 3.3% of the sample.

On this clonotype: Its target antigen remains unknown. It has no much larger one-base neighbor in the sample; base qualities were not kept.

Rearrangement joined TRBV2 to TRBJ2-7, with no reliable assignment of the D segment. The receptor comes from an adult man with Graves' ophthalmopathy. Sequencing was done on a sample of peripheral blood. DNA sequence: TGTGCCAGCAGTGCCCGGGTCAGCTCCTACGAGCAGTACTTC. This translates into CASSARVSSYEQYF. The CDR3 plus the reference TRBV2 and TRBJ2-7 genes for the other parts give the full variable domain: EPEVTQTPSHQVTQMGQEVILRCVPISNHLYFYWYRQILGQKVEFLVSFYNNEISEKSEIFDDQFSVERPDGSNFTLKIRSTKLEDSAMYFCASSARVSSYEQYFGPGTRLTVT.